One sample yielded the 21 T cell receptor beta chains listed below, sequenced in a study of read filtering for tumor transcriptome and immune sequencing (dated by TCRdb to 2018 to 2021). Sequencing was carried out with an Illumina HiSeq 4000. The Immunoverse kit was used to build TCR libraries from roughly 370 ng RNA, with molecular barcoded adaptors covering alpha/delta and beta/gamma chains. TCRdb applied fastp at Q25 and MiXCR to the public reads, then kept only in-frame beta chains. All rows with the same CDR3 protein become a single entry with the most common DNA and genes. In all, the sample holds about 40,000 distinct CDR3 sequences, and roughly an eighth of those were seen once. Of the sample, less than 40% falls within the top ten clones. The sequenced sample consisted of a population of CD138-negative cells sorted from bone marrow. The meaning of the sample's cell subset or site label: bone marrow mononuclear cells depleted of CD138+ plasma/myeloma cells by negative magnetic selection. Receptors originate from a donor aged 40 or older with multiple myeloma.

This clonotype was seen repeatedly, ten times or more. The V gene is TRBV6-2 or TRBV6-3, the J gene TRBJ2-1; D ambiguous. V lost 2 bases and J 1 base, leaving 9 bases between the germline ends. Germline CDR1 is MNHEY and CDR2 is SVGEGT. The CDR3 runs 15 residues. For the CDR3, the DNA is TGTGCCAGCAGTTACGTGAACCCATCCTACAATGAGCAGTTCTTC. It is translated as CASSYVNPSYNEQFF.

As regards this clonotype: As the CDR3 is not closed by the conserved phenylalanine or tryptophan, this likely results from a read error. Because the CDR3's place on the DNA is in doubt, the DNA is left out and the CDR3 is given as listed by TCRdb. The chain recombines TRBV21-1 with TRBJ2-5. TRBV21-1 is a pseudogene segment. The CDR3 adds up to 15 amino acids, both ends counted. This chain's CDR3 is CASSKRLRMQETQYS.

Note on this clonotype: A far larger clone is one base from this, pointing to a likely read error. In nucleotides, the CDR3 is TGTGCCAGCAGCCCCATAGGGCGGGAGCAACAGTTCTTC. This encodes CASSPIGREQQFF. This chain uses TRBV11-2 with TRBJ2-1; 7 bases line up with TRBD2. In germline, CDR1 is SGHAT, CDR2 FQNNGV. The CDR3 totals 13 residues. The junction had 11 bases not matched to a gene; V was cut back by 5 bases and J by 13 bases.

In its sample, this clonotype was seen many times. The chain uses TRBV27 and TRBJ2-1, with no clear D. V was pared by 3 bases and J by 10 bases, with 13 bases between. CDR3 length: 13 amino acids. The germline V gene encodes CDR1 MNHEY and CDR2 SMNVEV (reference sequence). The CDR3 sequence is CASSLERQSEQFF. Here the CDR3 DNA reads TGTGCCAGCAGTTTGGAGCGACAAAGCGAGCAGTTCTTC.

The table lists this clonotype with many counts. The rearrangement uses TRBV6-1 and TRBJ2-7; D possibly corresponds to TRBD2 (6 bases). This CDR3 contains 13 residues. In germline, CDR1 is MNHNS, CDR2 SASEGT. Trimming pared 8 bases from V and 7 bases from J, leaving 18 bases between. The CDR3 protein is CASVGGLRWEQYF. As DNA, the CDR3 is TGTGCCAGCGTCGGAGGGCTGCGATGGGAGCAGTACTTC.

Points on this clonotype: A read error may explain this, as a much larger clone is one base away. This chain joins TRBV30 and TRBJ2-6; TRBD1 is a possible D gene (5 bases). The CDR3 covers 14 residues. Germline V CDR1 and CDR2: GTSNPN, SVGIG (reference sequence). CDR3 sequence (DNA): TGTGCCTCGACAACAGGCTCTGGGGCCAACGTCCTGGCTTTC. Its translation: CASTTGSGANVLAF.

This clonotype was picked up many times. The chain combines TRBV25-1 with TRBJ2-2; D is unclear. Trimming took off 3 bases at V and 5 bases at J, with 13 bases between the two ends. This CDR3 contains 15 residues. The germline V gene has CDR1 MGHDK and CDR2 SYGVNS. The CDR3 nucleotides are TGTGCCAGCAGTGATCCGGGCCCGAGGACCGGGGAGCTGTTTTTT. This codes for CASSDPGPRTGELFF.

With regard to this clonotype: A much larger clone differs from this one at a single base, so this may be a read error. In this CDR3 the conserved last residue, phenylalanine or tryptophan, is missing, so a read error is likely. This chain uses TRBV7-2 with TRBJ1-5; D gene unclear. Germline values: CDR1 SGHTA, CDR2 FQGNSA. The V end lost 5 bases, the J end lost 0 bases, and 8 bases lay between the germline ends. This CDR3 comprises 14 residues. The chain's CDR3 is CASSGSLSNQPQHI. The DNA of the CDR3 is TGTGCCAGCAGCGGTTCCCTTAGCAATCAGCCCCAGCATATT.

This clonotype was seen many times. The rearrangement links TRBV10-1 to TRBJ2-6; tentatively, D is TRBD1 (6 bases). The ends were cut back, 0 bases at V and 4 bases at J, with 19 bases in the middle. CDR3 length: 19 amino acids. From germline, CDR1 is WNHNN and CDR2 SYGVQD (reference sequence). CDR3 region: CASSESIEQGKAGANVLTF. CDR3 nucleotides: TGCGCCAGCAGTGAGTCAATTGAACAGGGAAAAGCCGGGGCCAACGTCCTGACTTTC.

This chain joins TRBV9 and TRBJ1-3; a weak D match, TRBD1 (5 bases). In germline, CDR1 is SGDLS, CDR2 YYNGEE. V dropped 7 bases and J dropped 2 bases, with 13 bases sitting between them. This CDR3 spans 14 amino acids. DNA for the CDR3: TGTGCCAGCGGAATAGGGGAACCTGGAAACACCATATATTTT. Protein: CASGIGEPGNTIYF.

In its sample, this clonotype was seen many times. The rearrangement links TRBV6-6 to TRBJ2-3; D may correspond to TRBD1 or TRBD2 (5 bases each). CDR3 length: 15 amino acids. Between the trimmed V and J ends, which lost 8 bases and 4 bases, there was a span of 19 bases. The germline V gene encodes CDR1 MNHNY and CDR2 SVGAGI (reference sequence). As DNA, the CDR3 is TGTGCCAGCCATTGGGGACCCACCTCACCAGATACGCAGTATTTT. As protein: CASHWGPTSPDTQYF.

This clonotype was recorded at least ten times. The chain employs TRBV2 and TRBJ2-2, with D perhaps TRBD1 or TRBD2 (6 bases each). V lost 7 bases and J lost 6, with 24 bases in between. The CDR3 has 17 amino acids. The germline CDR1 and CDR2 sequences are SNHLY and FYNNEI. The CDR3 sequence is CASTPGGGRDKAGELFF. The CDR3 region has the DNA TGTGCCAGCACCCCCGGAGGAGGGCGGGACAAGGCCGGGGAGCTGTTTTTT.

This clonotype has at least ten counts. The genes are TRBV27 and TRBJ2-1, with D tentatively TRBD1 (5 bases). Trimming took 3 bases from V and 0 from J, leaving 15 bases between them. This CDR3 has 17 amino acids. Germline lookup yields CDR1 MNHEY and CDR2 SMNVEV (reference sequence). The CDR3 nucleotides are TGTGCCAGCAGTTTTGGGGCAGGGCCGAGCTCCTACAATGAGCAGTTCTTC. Amino acid sequence: CASSFGAGPSSYNEQFF.

Only a few counts were recorded for this clonotype. This likely reflects a read error, since a far larger clone is one base away. This is likely a read error, given that the CDR3 carries no conserved phenylalanine or tryptophan at its end. V is TRBV11-2 and J is TRBJ2-1; 13 positions agree with TRBD2. CDR1 is SGHAT, CDR2 FQNNGV, per germline. This CDR3 is built from 16 residues. V was clipped by 5 bases and J by 8 bases; unmatched bases: 9. CDR3 DNA: TGTGCCAGCAGCCCAGCACTAGCGGGAGGGCTTTATGAGCAGTTCTTA. Its protein product is CASSPALAGGLYEQFL.

At least ten counts were recorded for this clonotype. As DNA, the CDR3 is TGCAGTGCTAGTAAGGTGGCTAGCGGTTCCTACAATGAGCAGTTCTTC. Translating gives CSASKVASGSYNEQFF. The chain employs TRBV20-1 and TRBJ2-1; TRBD2 matches at 7 bases. The germline V gene has CDR1 DFQATT and CDR2 SNEGSKA (reference sequence). The CDR3 is 16 residues long. V shed 3 bases, J shed 1 base, and the junction held 9 bases outside the gene matches.

In its sample, this clonotype was seen a few times. One junction end disagrees with the germline gene, perhaps due to a read error. The V gene is TRBV2, the J gene TRBJ1-2; D call uncertain. In germline, CDR1 is SNHLY, CDR2 FYNNEI. The CDR3 runs 13 residues. CDR3 sequence: CASREVEPYGYSF. The CDR3 DNA follows: TGTGCCAGCAGGGAGGTTGAACCTTATGGCTACAGCTTC.

In the case of this clonotype: No conserved phenylalanine or tryptophan is present at the end of the CDR3, so a read error is the likely explanation. The DNA is left out, because the CDR3 cannot be placed on it with certainty; the CDR3 is given as TCRdb lists it. The chain carries TRBV20-1 and TRBJ2-1; TRBD1 is taken as the D call from the table, unchecked against the DNA. CDR1 and CDR2 (germline): DFQATT, SNEGSKA (reference sequence). 13 amino acids form the CDR3, both terminal residues included. Here the CDR3 reads CSGRVAGYNEQIC.

In this sample, this clonotype turned up a few times. The CDR3 sequence is CASSRSSSTDTQYF. The CDR3 DNA is TGTGCCAGCAGCCGTTCCTCTAGCACAGATACGCAGTATTTT. The rearrangement joins TRBV7-3 to TRBJ2-3; D unclear. CDR1 and CDR2 (germline): SGHTA, FQGTGA. V was clipped by 5 bases and J by 0 bases, with 9 bases between them. This CDR3 is 14 amino acids long.

This chain links TRBV6-5 with TRBJ1-1; D is possibly TRBD1 (5 bases). The CDR3 is 13 residues long. The V end was cut by 7 bases, the J end by 9 bases, with 18 bases between. Per germline, CDR1 MNHEY and CDR2 SVGAGI. The DNA of the CDR3 is TGTGCCAGCAAAGAGGGGCGGACAACAAAAGCTTTCTTT. Protein sequence: CASKEGRTTKAFF.

The sample holds many counts of this clonotype. The genes are TRBV19 and TRBJ2-1; TRBD2 might be the D (6 bases). Germline V gives CDR1 LNHDA, CDR2 SQIVND (reference sequence). The CDR3 is 13 amino acids. Trimming left V 9 bases short and J 2 bases short, with 11 bases between. CDR3 bases: TGTGCCAGCTCGGGAGAAGCCTACAATGAGCAGTTCTTC. It codes for CASSGEAYNEQFF.

Many counts were recorded for this clonotype. The CDR3 DNA reads as TGTGCCAGCACCCCATTCCGTGTCAGGGGGAATACTGAAGCTTTCTTT. This gives the protein CASTPFRVRGNTEAFF. The chain uses TRBV6-5 and TRBJ1-1, with TRBD1 matching 7 bases. Germline loops: CDR1 MNHEY, CDR2 SVGAGI. The CDR3 consists of 16 residues. Trimming at V came to 7 bases and at J to 5 bases, leaving 16 bases not matched to a gene.